A single sample is the source of the 8 T cell receptor beta chains below, sequenced in a study of PD-L1 blockade in urothelial cancer. TCRdb's table, derived via immunoSEQ multiplex PCR, lists solely in-frame clones and lacks some. The sample consists of tens of thousands of clones, approximately 78% of them appearing once. The time point is: pretreatment peripheral blood. Sequencing was performed on PBMCs, taken around atezolizumab (anti-PD-L1) treatment. The receptors stem from a man between 45 and 60 years old with urothelial cancer.

DNA for the CDR3: TGTGCCAGCAGTGAGGTACCCGGGACATTCCTACGGTATGGCTACACCTTC. Encoded protein: CASSEVPGTFLRYGYTF. The chain employs TRBV6-1 and TRBJ1-2; possibly TRBD1 for D (6 bases). V was shortened by 3 bases and J by 5 bases, with 22 bases between the two germline ends. This CDR3 is built from 17 residues. Per the germline V gene, CDR1 is MNHNS and CDR2 is SASEGT.

This sequence joins TRBV5-1 and TRBJ2-3, with D uncertain. Germline V gene lookup returns CDR1 SGHRS and CDR2 YFSETQ. There are 12 residues in the CDR3. The V gene lost 3 bases and the J gene lost 4 bases, with 6 bases spanning the gap. The chain's CDR3 is CASSSLADTQYF. CDR3 in DNA: TGCGCCAGCAGCTCCCTAGCAGATACGCAGTATTTT. The variable domain in full, with the rest retrieved from reference TRBV5-1 and TRBJ2-3, is KAGVTQTPRYLIKTRGQQVTLSCSPISGHRSVSWYQQTPGQGLQFLFEYFSETQRNKGNFPGRFSGRQFSNSRSEMNVSTLELGDSALYLCASSSLADTQYFGPGTRLTVL.

The CDR3 sequence is CASSFGTSGTDTQYF. Here the CDR3 DNA reads TGTGCCAGCAGCTTCGGGACTAGCGGGACAGATACGCAGTATTTT. The V gene is TRBV11-1, the J gene TRBJ2-3, with 12 nucleotides matching TRBD2. CDR1 SGHAT and CDR2 FQDESV come from the germline V gene (reference sequence). The CDR3 runs 15 residues. The trim removed 3 bases at V and 3 bases at J, leaving 1 base unmatched.

This clone showed up just a few times. The gene calls are TRBV19 and TRBJ2-2, with TRBD1 matching over 7 bases. Trimming at V came to 7 bases and at J to 2 bases, leaving 10 bases not matched to a gene. The germline V gene encodes CDR1 LNHDA and CDR2 SQIVND (reference sequence). The CDR3 covers 16 residues. CDR3 nucleotides: TGTGCCAGTACCAAAACCGGGACAGTTAACACCGGGGAGCTGTTTTTT. Translating it yields CASTKTGTVNTGELFF. The complete variable domain, with remaining parts taken from reference TRBV19 and TRBJ2-2, reads DGGITQSPKYLFRKEGQNVTLSCEQNLNHDAMYWYRQDPGQGLRLIYYSQIVNDFQKGDIAEGYSVSREKKESFPLTVTSAQKNPTAFYLCASTKTGTVNTGELFFGEGSRLTVL.

The gene calls are TRBV2 and TRBJ2-1; 14 bases line up with TRBD2. V shed 2 bases and J 9 bases; nucleotides not matched to a gene: 12. The CDR3 spans 18 residues. The germline CDR1 and CDR2 sequences are SNHLY and FYNNEI. The CDR3 here is CASSELGPGTSGSGEQFF. In DNA form, the CDR3 reads TGTGCCAGCAGTGAACTTGGACCGGGGACTAGCGGGAGTGGTGAGCAGTTCTTC.

This chain joins TRBV4-1 and TRBJ1-1; possible D gene TRBD1, 6 bases. The ends were cut back, 4 bases at V and 0 bases at J, with 12 bases in the middle. The CDR3 is made up of 15 amino acids. Germline-derived CDR1 and CDR2 are MGHRA and YSYEKL. The CDR3 sequence: CASSLGQTMNTEAFF. Here the CDR3 DNA reads TGCGCCAGCAGCCTCGGACAGACTATGAACACTGAAGCTTTCTTT.

This chain joins TRBV5-4 and TRBJ2-5, with D possibly matching TRBD1 (6 bases). Germline CDR1 is SGHNT and CDR2 is YYREEE (reference sequence). V was clipped by 2 bases and J by 2 bases, with 7 bases between them. The CDR3 sequence is 13 residues long. The CDR3 loop is CASSFTGQETQYF. DNA for the CDR3: TGTGCCAGCAGCTTTACAGGGCAAGAGACCCAGTACTTC.

The gene calls are TRBV7-2 and TRBJ2-7; D remains unclear. The CDR3 covers 11 residues. Trimming took 5 bases from V and 3 from J, leaving 5 bases between them. Germline CDR1 reads SGHTA; CDR2 reads FQGNSA. The CDR3 DNA reads TGTGCCAGCAGCACCTACTACGAGCAGTACTTC. The encoded protein is CASSTYYEQYF. The full variable domain, rest sourced from reference TRBV7-2 and TRBJ2-7, is GAGVSQSPSNKVTEKGKDVELRCDPISGHTALYWYRQSLGQGLEFLIYFQGNSAPDKSGLPSDRFSAERTGGSVSTLTIQRTQQEDSAVYLCASSTYYEQYFGPGTRLTVT.